This T cell receptor beta chain was captured by sequencing in a study of CD8 T cells in ankylosing spondylitis. Study conclusions and caveats: Reactive arthritis synovial fluid and blood previously showed some of these motif variants.

TCRdb fed the 5' RACE reads into MiXCR, producing one record per CDR3 protein. The data show some 240,000 distinct CDR3 sequences, 8.6% seen once. The CDR3 runs to 14 residues. V dropped 2 bases and J dropped 1 base, with 8 bases sitting between them. The germline V gene encodes CDR1 LGHDT and CDR2 YNNKEL (reference sequence). This clonotype was recorded many times. Its antigen remains unknown. The sequencing sample was made of blood, either unsorted or a sorted T cell fraction (not recorded which). V is TRBV3-1 and J is TRBJ1-1, with D possibly being TRBD1 (6 bases). The sequence was collected from a male donor with ankylosing spondylitis or in good health (not recorded which). CDR3 coding DNA: TGTGCCAGCAGCCAACAGGACAGGAACACTGAAGCTTTCTTT. It translates to CASSQQDRNTEAFF.